These 16 T cell receptor beta chains originate from one sample sequenced in a study of blood T cell repertoires in COVID-19. Clones were sequenced by immunoSEQ multiplex PCR, and TCRdb holds only the in-frame ones, with some missing. The table includes 57,000 or so clones, 65% to 85% detected once. The sequenced material came from peripheral blood. These TCRs come from a man in his 70s with active COVID-19.

The V and J genes are TRBV7-8 and TRBJ1-5, with D tentatively TRBD1 (5 bases). The CDR3 is 16 residues long. Trimming removed 1 base at V and 6 bases at J, with 16 bases between. The germline V gene has CDR1 SGHVS and CDR2 FQNEAQ. The CDR3 DNA sequence: TGTGCCAGCAGCTTAGAGGGGCGGGGTCTGGGTCAGCCCCAGCATTTT. Translation: CASSLEGRGLGQPQHF.

The V call is TRBV5-6, the J call TRBJ2-3; 8 bases fit TRBD1. CDR3 length equals 14 residues. Germline V CDR1 and CDR2: SGHDT, YYEEEE. The V segment lost 3 bases and the J segment 5 bases; nucleotides outside the gene matches: 5. The CDR3 DNA follows: TGTGCCAGCAGCTCGAGACAGGGGAGAGATACGCAGTATTTT. Its protein is CASSSRQGRDTQYF.

V usage is TRBV7-3 and J usage is TRBJ1-5; 8 nucleotides line up with TRBD1. Germline assignment: CDR1 SGHTA and CDR2 FQGTGA. The CDR3 sequence is 15 residues long. The J segment lost 4 bases and the V segment lost 2 bases, leaving 4 bases of the junction unmatched. CDR3 in DNA: TGTGCCAGCAGCTTAGGACAGGGCCAGAATCAGCCCCAGCATTTT. Translating it yields CASSLGQGQNQPQHF. The whole variable domain, filled in from reference TRBV7-3 and TRBJ1-5, reads GAGVSQTPSNKVTEKGKYVELRCDPISGHTALYWYRQSLGQGPEFLIYFQGTGAADDSGLPNDRFFAVRPEGSVSTLKIQRTERGDSAVYLCASSLGQGQNQPQHFGDGTRLSIL.

This clone appeared once. This CDR3 reads CASSPGLAGGAADTQYF. The CDR3 nucleotides are TGTGCCAGCAGCCCGGGACTAGCGGGAGGAGCCGCAGATACGCAGTATTTT. V usage is TRBV5-4 and J usage is TRBJ2-3; TRBD2 agrees at 15 bases. The CDR3 is 17 residues long. The ends lost 4 bases at V and 4 bases at J; junction bases unmatched: 7. The germline V gene encodes CDR1 SGHNT and CDR2 YYREEE (reference sequence).

The V and J genes are TRBV21-1 and TRBJ2-2; the D call TRBD2 from the table was never checked on the DNA. TRBV21-1 is shown as a pseudogene. This CDR3 comprises 11 residues. The CDR3 region is CASSLCGELFF. The CDR3 coding sequence is TGTGCCAGCAGCCTTTGCGGGGAGCTGTTTTTT.

In its sample, this clone was seen a few times. The chain links TRBV18 to TRBJ2-1, with TRBD2 identical over 8 bases. The CDR3 loop spans 19 amino acids. CDR1 is KGHSH and CDR2 is LQKENI in the germline V gene. The V segment lost 3 bases and the J segment 6 bases; nucleotides outside the gene matches: 19. This CDR3 reads CASSPPRTGTSFSGNEQFF. CDR3 bases: TGTGCCAGCTCACCGCCACGGACCGGGACTAGTTTTTCGGGCAATGAGCAGTTCTTC. The whole variable domain, remainder taken from reference TRBV18 and TRBJ2-1, is NAGVMQNPRHLVRRRGQEARLRCSPMKGHSHVYWYRQLPEEGLKFMVYLQKENIIDESGMPKERFSAEFPKEGPSILRIQQVVRGDSAAYFCASSPPRTGTSFSGNEQFFGPGTRLTVL.

Concerning this clone itself: The junction shows a germline mismatch at one end, possibly a read error. The V gene is TRBV6-2 or TRBV6-3, the J gene TRBJ2-1, with 10 nucleotides matching TRBD1. CDR3 length equals 16 residues. Germline V gene data show CDR1 as MNHEY and CDR2 as SVGEGT. CDR3 protein: CASRYGTGASYNKQFF. CDR3 nucleotides: TGTGCCAGCAGGTACGGGACAGGGGCATCCTACAATAAGCAGTTCTTC.

The count of this clone is one. This chain connects TRBV7-2 to TRBJ1-5, with 7 bases that match TRBD1. The CDR3 has 14 residues. Germline CDR1 SGHTA, CDR2 FQGNSA. V lost 6 bases to trimming and J lost 5 bases; unmatched junction nucleotides: 7. For the CDR3, the DNA is TGTGCCAGCAGGGCAGGGGGGATCGATCAGCCCCAGCATTTT. Encoded protein: CASRAGGIDQPQHF.

This clone was picked up a small number of times. The CDR3 protein is CAISLPDRTYEQYF. The CDR3 DNA is TGTGCCATCAGCCTGCCAGACAGGACCTACGAGCAGTACTTC. V is TRBV10-3 and J is TRBJ2-7; perhaps TRBD1 as D (6 bases). The V gene's germline CDR1 is ENHRY and CDR2 SYGVKD. Trimming pared 6 bases from V and 2 bases from J, leaving 14 bases between. The CDR3 contains 14 residues.

The V call is TRBV7-2, the J call TRBJ1-6, with unresolved D. Germline V lookup: CDR1 SGHTA, CDR2 FQGNSA. V lost 5 bases and J 7 bases, leaving 15 bases between the germline ends. This CDR3 contains 15 residues. Written as DNA, the CDR3 is TGTGCCAGCAGCCCCCCCGCACCCCAGAATTCACCCCTCCACTTT. Its protein product is CASSPPAPQNSPLHF.

The V and J genes are TRBV27 and TRBJ2-1; 10 bases are shared with TRBD2. From germline, CDR1 is MNHEY and CDR2 SMNVEV (reference sequence). CDR3 length equals 16 residues. The J segment lost 3 bases and the V segment lost 4 bases, leaving 6 bases of the junction unmatched. Here the CDR3 reads CASSSPRTSGYNEQFF. The CDR3 nucleotides are TGTGCCAGCAGTTCTCCCCGGACTAGCGGCTACAATGAGCAGTTCTTC.

This sequence joins TRBV6-5 and TRBJ2-7; maybe TRBD1 (5 bases). The CDR3 length is 14 residues. Between the trimmed V and J ends, which lost 10 bases and 0 bases, there was a span of 16 bases. The germline V gene encodes CDR1 MNHEY and CDR2 SVGAGI. The CDR3 is CATHSRDSSYEQYF. CDR3 nucleotides: TGTGCCACACATTCAAGAGACAGCTCCTACGAGCAGTACTTC.

The rearrangement joins TRBV5-1 to TRBJ1-4; the D is unclear. V lost 5 bases and J lost 3, with 11 bases in between. CDR1 is SGHRS, CDR2 YFSETQ, per germline. The CDR3 is 14 residues long. In DNA, the CDR3 is TGCGCCAGCAGAGATCTATTGGCTAATGAAAAACTGTTTTTT. Its translation is CASRDLLANEKLFF.

CDR3 sequence reads: CASSHSGGPNQPQHF. CDR3 DNA: TGTGCCAGCAGCCATAGTGGAGGGCCTAATCAGCCCCAGCATTTT. The V and J genes are TRBV7-2 and TRBJ1-5, with D unclear. From germline, CDR1 is SGHTA and CDR2 FQGNSA. The length of the CDR3 is 15 residues. V was trimmed by 5 bases and J by 4 bases, leaving 15 bases between them. The variable domain in full, with the rest retrieved from reference TRBV7-2 and TRBJ1-5, is GAGVSQSPSNKVTEKGKDVELRCDPISGHTALYWYRQSLGQGLEFLIYFQGNSAPDKSGLPSDRFSAERTGGSVSTLTIQRTQQEDSAVYLCASSHSGGPNQPQHFGDGTRLSIL.

The V gene is TRBV10-3, the J gene TRBJ2-7, with TRBD1 matching 9 bases. The CDR3 runs 14 residues. The germline V gene has CDR1 ENHRY and CDR2 SYGVKD. The ends lost 0 bases at V and 6 bases at J; junction bases unmatched: 3. Here the CDR3 reads CAISESQGAVEQYF. The CDR3 DNA sequence: TGTGCCATCAGTGAGTCACAGGGGGCGGTCGAGCAGTACTTC.

This chain connects TRBV28 to TRBJ1-5, with TRBD1 identical over 7 bases. Looked up from germline, CDR1 is MDHEN and CDR2 is SYDVKM. This CDR3 contains 14 residues. The J segment lost 4 bases and the V segment lost 6 bases, leaving 6 bases of the junction unmatched. CDR3 sequence: CASRTQGENQPQHF. The CDR3 DNA follows: TGTGCCAGCAGAACGCAGGGGGAGAATCAGCCCCAGCATTTT.